A selection of T cell receptor beta chains follows, all from one sample in a study of low-dose radiotherapy and immunotherapy resistance in tumors. TCRdb redid the calling of the reads with MiXCR, one entry per CDR3 protein. The sample consists of under 70,000 distinct CDR3 sequences, under 30% of them appearing once. The sequenced sample was PBMCs, obtained before treatment. These receptors all stem from a male donor with prostate cancer. The CDR3 runs from the conserved cysteine through the conserved F or W. A D gene is named only where the DNA matches it firmly.

v_gene,j_gene,d_gene,CDR3aa
TRBV5-1,TRBJ2-5,.,CASSSTGVQETQYF
TRBV29-1,TRBJ2-7,.,CSVAEGYEQYF
TRBV28,TRBJ2-3,TRBD2,CASSLEGLADHTDTQYF
TRBV20-1,TRBJ2-5,.,CSAGAGTPQETQYF
TRBV9,TRBJ2-7,TRBD2,CASSVAGSGLGYYEQYF
TRBV5-1,TRBJ1-4,TRBD1,CATSGQPNEKLFF
TRBV12-3/TRBV12-4,TRBJ2-2,TRBD1,CASSLGGQGAAGELFF
TRBV28,TRBJ2-1,.,CASSPLIRTDEQFF
TRBV2,TRBJ1-4,.,CASSEDRTTNEKLFF
TRBV6-1,TRBJ2-1,TRBD1,CASSEGPDRTYKQFF
TRBV5-1,TRBJ2-1,.,CASSFTLDIPNEQFF
TRBV28,TRBJ1-1,TRBD1,CASSLRQGSAEAFF
TRBV19,TRBJ2-1,.,CASKAQLSYNEQFF
TRBV18,TRBJ1-5,.,CASSASSYNSNQPQHF
TRBV6-2/TRBV6-3,TRBJ1-1,.,CASSWEVAINTEAFF
TRBV13,TRBJ2-1,.,CASSLKGQGSYNEQFF
TRBV6-1,TRBJ2-5,TRBD1,CASSEDRGETQYF
TRBV7-9,TRBJ2-3,.,CASTSTDTQYF
TRBV5-4,TRBJ1-4,.,CASSQDGTTNEKLFF
TRBV7-2,TRBJ1-2,.,CASSLGGGEGRGYTF
TRBV14,TRBJ1-1,.,CASSQEGHQNTEAFF
TRBV2,TRBJ2-1,.,CASIRTEINEQFF
TRBV15,TRBJ1-1,.,CATSHGRSNTEAFF
TRBV10-2,TRBJ1-2,.,CASSDGPGYGYTF
TRBV29-1,TRBJ1-1,TRBD1,CSVGQGSTEAFF
TRBV12-3/TRBV12-4,TRBJ2-7,TRBD2,CASSFGSGLAGEEQYF
TRBV5-4,TRBJ2-7,.,CASSPGQPEQYF
TRBV9,TRBJ2-1,TRBD2,CASSPRGGPRHEQFF
TRBV10-3,TRBJ2-4,.,CATRQENIQYF
TRBV6-4,TRBJ2-3,TRBD2,CASSPPGLAGSTDTQYF
TRBV7-2,TRBJ2-4,TRBD2,CASSPQGGSIQYF
TRBV29-1,TRBJ2-1,.,CSVDGQSNQQFF
TRBV20-1,TRBJ2-3,.,CSAKVLAEQPDTQYF
TRBV5-1,TRBJ2-2,.,CASSFGGSSANTGELFF
TRBV3-1,TRBJ1-6,TRBD1,CASSSGQGYSPLHF
TRBV19,TRBJ1-2,.,CASSMRSLLSGYTF
TRBV30,TRBJ1-3,.,CAWSGTTSGNTIYF
TRBV5-4,TRBJ2-1,TRBD2,CASSLASGTGGEQFF
TRBV27,TRBJ2-1,TRBD2,CASTEWGGLAGVSDEQFF
TRBV9,TRBJ2-7,TRBD1,CASSLRDRGSYEQYF
TRBV7-8,TRBJ2-1,.,CASSANTPGIDNEQFF
TRBV28,TRBJ2-5,.,CASSFSPLARWSQYF
TRBV14,TRBJ2-1,TRBD1,CASSRDRDEQFF
TRBV28,TRBJ2-1,TRBD2,CASSLTSGRGKQFF
TRBV5-1,TRBJ2-2,TRBD2,CASSSGLAAGELFF
TRBV28,TRBJ1-1,.,CASSFSTYAPFF
TRBV5-5,TRBJ2-5,.,CASSWALSETQYF